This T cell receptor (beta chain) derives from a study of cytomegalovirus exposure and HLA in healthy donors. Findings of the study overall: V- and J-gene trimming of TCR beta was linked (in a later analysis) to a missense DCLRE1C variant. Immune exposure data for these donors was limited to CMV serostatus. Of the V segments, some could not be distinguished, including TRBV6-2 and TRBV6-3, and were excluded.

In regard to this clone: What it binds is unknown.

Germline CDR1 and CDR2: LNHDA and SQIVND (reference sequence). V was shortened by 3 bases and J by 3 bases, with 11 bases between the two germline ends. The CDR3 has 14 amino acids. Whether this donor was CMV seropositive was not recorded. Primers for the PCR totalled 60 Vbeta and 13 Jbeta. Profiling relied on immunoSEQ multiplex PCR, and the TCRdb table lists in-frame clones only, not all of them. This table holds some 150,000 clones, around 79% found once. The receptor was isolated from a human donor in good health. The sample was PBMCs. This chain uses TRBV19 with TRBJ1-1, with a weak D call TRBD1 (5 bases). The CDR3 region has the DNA TGTGCCAGTAGTATTCAAGGGGCGGACACTGAAGCTTTCTTT. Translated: CASSIQGADTEAFF.